Listed below are T cell receptor beta chains from one sample, sequenced in a study of T cell repertoires in cytomegalovirus infection. TCRdb analysed the reads with MiXCR anew, one entry per CDR3 protein. This sample yields 210,000 or so distinct CDR3 sequences, of which 6% to 8% are seen a single time; less than 7.5% belongs to the top ten. The sequenced sample was PBMCs. The receptors come from a human donor in good health (CMV status not recorded). Some clones in this sample may be carry-over from other donors' samples. Both conserved end residues are part of each CDR3. Fields, in order: D gene, clone size, J gene, V gene, CDR3 protein, CDR3 DNA. D genes are given only for firm matches. Clone size, where shown, is once, few, many, or a class for clones that have expanded.

>NA|many|TRBJ1-6|TRBV20-1
CSAPAAGSSYNSPLHF
TGCAGTGCTCCAGCTGCAGGGAGCTCCTATAATTCACCCCTCCACTTT
>NA|many|TRBJ1-2|TRBV20-1
CSAREDPNYGYTF
TGCAGTGCTAGAGAAGACCCTAACTATGGCTACACCTTC
>TRBD2|many|TRBJ2-5|TRBV7-2
CASSWKRGGDETQYF
TGTGCCAGCAGCTGGAAGCGGGGCGGGGACGAGACCCAGTACTTC
>NA|many|TRBJ2-7|TRBV14
CASSPRPGRYKFEQYF
TGTGCCAGCAGCCCCCGACCGGGACGGTACAAATTCGAGCAGTACTTC
>NA|NA|TRBJ1-2|TRBV20-1
CSARFEDTYGYTF
TGCAGTGCTAGGTTCGAGGACACCTATGGCTACACCTTC
>NA|many|TRBJ1-2|TRBV14
CASSNQVSYGYTF
TGTGCCAGCAGTAATCAGGTGTCCTATGGCTACACCTTC
>NA|many|TRBJ2-2|TRBV20-1
CSASSIQLGPGELFF
TGCAGTGCTAGCAGTATTCAGCTGGGTCCCGGGGAGCTGTTTTTT
>NA|many|TRBJ1-5|TRBV7-9
CASSLDGVGGRGSNQPQHF
TGTGCCAGCAGCTTAGATGGGGTGGGGGGCAGGGGAAGCAATCAGCCCCAGCATTTT
>NA|many|TRBJ1-1|TRBV7-9
CASSLNAALNTEAFF
TGTGCCAGCAGCTTAAATGCAGCTTTGAACACTGAAGCTTTCTTT
>NA|many|TRBJ1-2|TRBV29-1
CSVELPGEIGYTF
TGCAGCGTTGAATTACCCGGGGAGATCGGCTACACCTTC
>NA|many|TRBJ2-1|TRBV7-8
CASSRDLQGGEQFF
TGTGCCAGCAGCCGAGATCTGCAGGGGGGTGAGCAGTTCTTC
>NA|many|TRBJ2-6|TRBV7-3
CASSLTGGSGANVLTF
TGTGCCAGCAGCTTAACGGGGGGCTCTGGGGCCAACGTCCTGACTTTC
>NA|many|TRBJ2-1|TRBV30
CAWSAKGGLISYNEQFF
TGTGCCTGGAGTGCCAAGGGCGGACTTATATCCTACAATGAGCAGTTCTTC
>TRBD1|NA|TRBJ1-5|TRBV20-1
CSAVRTGGTNQPQHF
TGCAGTGCTGTCCGGACAGGGGGCACCAATCAGCCCCAGCATTTT
>NA|many|TRBJ1-1|TRBV7-9
CASSPYTVDEAFF
TGTGCCAGCAGCCCGTATACGGTCGATGAAGCTTTCTTT
>NA|many|TRBJ2-2|TRBV20-1
CSARETRSTGELFF
TGCAGTGCTAGGGAGACTAGATCCACCGGGGAGCTGTTTTTT
>NA|many|TRBJ1-1|TRBV20-1
CSADYSRSDTEAFF
TGCAGTGCTGACTATTCTAGAAGCGACACTGAAGCTTTCTTT
>NA|many|TRBJ2-3|TRBV11-2
CASSTYRVSDTQYF
TGTGCCAGCAGCACCTACAGGGTTTCAGATACGCAGTATTTT
>NA|few|TRBJ2-7|TRBV20-1
CSAGTGVDLSYEQYF
TGCAGTGCCGGAACAGGAGTCGACCTCTCCTACGAGCAGTACTTC
>TRBD1|many|TRBJ2-4|TRBV7-2
CASIEQGQAKNIQYF
TGTGCCAGCATCGAACAGGGGCAGGCCAAAAACATTCAGTACTTC
>NA|many|TRBJ2-1|TRBV4-2
CASSQALQVLGNEQFF
TGTGCCAGCAGCCAGGCACTACAGGTTCTAGGAAATGAGCAGTTCTTC
>NA|many|TRBJ1-1|TRBV7-2
CASSPPMSGTEAFF
TGTGCCAGCAGCCCCCCGATGAGCGGCACTGAAGCTTTCTTT
>NA|many|TRBJ2-7|TRBV5-1
CASSGEGISYEQYF
TGCGCCAGCAGTGGAGAAGGGATTTCCTACGAGCAGTACTTC
>NA|many|TRBJ2-6|TRBV19
CASSPSRGANVLTF
TGTGCCAGTAGTCCCTCCCGTGGGGCCAACGTCCTGACTTTC
>TRBD1|many|TRBJ2-7|TRBV6-2/TRBV6-3
CASSYPDGQGEQYF
TGTGCCAGCAGTTACCCTGATGGACAGGGGGAGCAGTACTTC
>TRBD1|many|TRBJ2-7|TRBV29-1
CSVEEGTGAEQYF
TGCAGCGTTGAAGAAGGGACAGGGGCCGAGCAGTACTTC
>TRBD1|few|TRBJ1-5|TRBV20-1
CSAIPPDREHNQPQHF
TGCAGTGCTATCCCCCCGGACAGGGAACACAATCAGCCCCAGCATTTT
>NA|NA|TRBJ2-5|TRBV11-3
CASSLGPLPGLTETQYF
TGTGCCAGCAGCTTAGGCCCTCTTCCAGGGTTGACAGAGACCCAGTACTTC
>NA|many|TRBJ1-1|TRBV6-6
CASSYAGVGTEAFF
TGTGCCAGCAGTTACGCAGGGGTGGGCACTGAAGCTTTCTTT
>NA|many|TRBJ2-1|TRBV6-1
CASSEFLLQSNEQFF
TGTGCCAGCAGTGAATTTTTGTTACAAAGTAATGAGCAGTTCTTC
>NA|few|TRBJ1-4|TRBV19
CASRVMGDSRNEKLFF
TGTGCCAGTCGCGTGATGGGTGACAGTCGAAATGAAAAACTGTTTTTT
>TRBD1|many|TRBJ2-1|TRBV7-6
CASSLGRGLYNEQFF
TGTGCCAGCAGCTTAGGAAGGGGGCTCTACAATGAGCAGTTCTTC
>NA|many|TRBJ2-7|TRBV5-5
CASSNRETRESYEQYF
TGTGCCAGCAGCAACAGGGAAACGCGTGAAAGCTACGAGCAGTACTTC